Listed below are T cell receptor beta chains from one sample, sequenced in a study of T cell repertoires in cytomegalovirus infection. TCRdb recomputed calls from the reads with MiXCR, one row per CDR3 protein. The sample carries approximately 76,000 distinct CDR3 sequences, roughly a quarter recorded once. Their target antigens are unknown. The sample in question was CD8+ T cells from cultured PBMCs, obtained from culture after CMV antigen stimulation. The receptor source for this set is a human donor in good health (CMV status not recorded). Some clones in this sample may be carry-over from other donors' samples. CDR3s include the opening cysteine and the closing phenylalanine or tryptophan. D genes are given only for firm matches. Clone size is stated in some rows and not others, as once, few, many or a class when expanded.

clone size: -
D gene: TRBD1
V gene: TRBV7-6
J gene: TRBJ1-4
CDR3 protein: CASRETGGVNGKLFF
CDR3 DNA: TGTGCCAGCAGAGAAACAGGGGGCGTGAATGGAAAACTGTTTTTT

clone size: -
D gene: -
V gene: TRBV6-5
J gene: TRBJ2-3
CDR3 protein: CASNYRDGYTDTQYF
CDR3 DNA: TGTGCCAGCAATTACCGGGACGGATACACAGATACGCAGTATTTT

clone size: many
D gene: -
V gene: TRBV28
J gene: TRBJ2-6
CDR3 protein: CASSPEGGTPGANVLTF
CDR3 DNA: TGTGCCAGCAGCCCCGAGGGGGGAACCCCTGGGGCCAACGTCCTGACTTTC

clone size: -
D gene: -
V gene: TRBV6-1
J gene: TRBJ2-3
CDR3 protein: CAKAGQGGGTQYF
CDR3 DNA: TGTGCCAAAGCGGGGCAGGGGGGAGGTACGCAGTATTTT

clone size: many
D gene: TRBD2
V gene: TRBV7-8
J gene: TRBJ2-3
CDR3 protein: CAIQGGRAGDTQYF
CDR3 DNA: TGTGCCATACAAGGTGGGAGGGCTGGAGATACGCAGTATTTT

clone size: few
D gene: TRBD1
V gene: TRBV5-6
J gene: TRBJ1-2
CDR3 protein: CASSAWTGANYGYTF
CDR3 DNA: TGTGCCAGCAGCGCCTGGACAGGAGCTAACTATGGCTACACCTTC

clone size: -
D gene: -
V gene: TRBV24-1
J gene: TRBJ2-2
CDR3 protein: CATSDFGGNPGELFF
CDR3 DNA: TGTGCCACCAGTGATTTCGGTGGGAACCCCGGGGAGCTGTTTTTT

clone size: many
D gene: -
V gene: TRBV7-2
J gene: TRBJ2-7
CDR3 protein: CASSLDPGLLSSYEQYF
CDR3 DNA: TGTGCCAGCAGCTTAGACCCAGGACTCCTATCCTCCTACGAGCAGTACTTC

clone size: many
D gene: TRBD1
V gene: TRBV12-3/TRBV12-4
J gene: TRBJ1-2
CDR3 protein: CASSWTGTDGYTF
CDR3 DNA: TGTGCCAGCAGTTGGACAGGGACGGATGGCTACACCTTC

clone size: many
D gene: TRBD1
V gene: TRBV28
J gene: TRBJ1-5
CDR3 protein: CASSSPFVGGDQPQHF
CDR3 DNA: TGTGCCAGCAGTTCCCCCTTCGTAGGGGGCGATCAGCCCCAGCATTTT

clone size: few
D gene: -
V gene: TRBV12-3/TRBV12-4
J gene: TRBJ2-7
CDR3 protein: CASSPGVYEQYF
CDR3 DNA: TGTGCCAGCAGTCCCGGGGTCTACGAGCAGTACTTC

clone size: few
D gene: -
V gene: TRBV27
J gene: TRBJ1-2
CDR3 protein: CASSLMGPNYGYTF
CDR3 DNA: TGTGCCAGCAGTTTAATGGGACCTAACTATGGCTACACCTTC

clone size: -
D gene: -
V gene: TRBV4-3
J gene: TRBJ2-4
CDR3 protein: CASSQDEGHIQYF
CDR3 DNA: TGCGCCAGCAGCCAAGATGAGGGCCACATTCAGTACTTC

clone size: many
D gene: -
V gene: TRBV27
J gene: TRBJ2-1
CDR3 protein: CASSGRSSYNEQFF
CDR3 DNA: TGTGCCAGTTCGGGTCGCAGCTCCTACAATGAGCAGTTCTTC

clone size: many
D gene: -
V gene: TRBV7-2
J gene: TRBJ2-3
CDR3 protein: CASSLRGVRTDTQYF
CDR3 DNA: TGTGCCAGCAGCTTACGGGGAGTCCGCACAGATACGCAGTATTTT

clone size: many
D gene: TRBD2
V gene: TRBV7-2
J gene: TRBJ2-7
CDR3 protein: CASALGTGAGEQYF
CDR3 DNA: TGTGCCAGCGCCTTGGGGACTGGAGCGGGGGAGCAGTACTTC

clone size: -
D gene: -
V gene: TRBV11-3
J gene: TRBJ2-2
CDR3 protein: CASSRRGTGELFF
CDR3 DNA: TGTGCCAGCAGCCGTCGGGGGACCGGGGAGCTGTTTTTT

clone size: few
D gene: TRBD1
V gene: TRBV28
J gene: TRBJ2-2
CDR3 protein: CASSGYRGLVGELFF
CDR3 DNA: TGTGCCAGCAGTGGATACAGGGGTCTGGTCGGGGAGCTGTTTTTT

clone size: many
D gene: TRBD1
V gene: TRBV7-8
J gene: TRBJ1-2
CDR3 protein: CASSPGGVPGYGYTF
CDR3 DNA: TGTGCCAGCAGCCCAGGGGGCGTACCGGGGTATGGCTACACCTTC

clone size: -
D gene: -
V gene: TRBV19
J gene: TRBJ2-7
CDR3 protein: CASGTPGYEQYF
CDR3 DNA: TGTGCCAGTGGGACCCCTGGGTACGAGCAGTACTTC

clone size: -
D gene: -
V gene: TRBV11-3
J gene: TRBJ2-2
CDR3 protein: CASSKGQKLFF
CDR3 DNA: TGTGCCAGCAGTAAGGGACAAAAGCTGTTTTTT

clone size: many
D gene: -
V gene: TRBV12-3/TRBV12-4
J gene: TRBJ2-2
CDR3 protein: CASGVRGLAIGELFF
CDR3 DNA: TGTGCCAGCGGAGTCCGGGGTCTAGCGATCGGGGAGCTGTTTTTT